This TCR beta chain was captured by sequencing in a study of blood T cell repertoires in COVID-19. The CDR3 consists of 15 residues. From germline, CDR1 is SGHNT and CDR2 YENEEA. Deletions cut 5 bases from V and 0 bases from J, with 14 bases between. The data were produced by immunoSEQ multiplex PCR, yet TCRdb's version contains in-frame clones alone and is incomplete. The data show some 110,000 clones, 82% seen once. Specimen: peripheral blood. The clonotype originates from a woman in her 70s with acute or convalescent COVID-19. This chain links TRBV11-3 with TRBJ2-7; D is possibly TRBD1 (6 bases). CDR3 nucleotides: TGTGCCAGCAGCATGACACAGGGCGTCTCCTACGAGCAGTACTTC. It yields the protein CASSMTQGVSYEQYF.